These T cell receptor beta chains were read from a single sample in a study of blood T cells in healthy people across ages. TCRdb ran MiXCR on the 5' RACE reads and lists one entry per CDR3 protein. The repertoire holds around 1.5 million distinct CDR3 sequences, with roughly a third as singletons. The specimen sequenced was blood. The receptors were sampled from a woman between 25 and 40 years old in good health. Both conserved end residues are part of each CDR3. The D gene is left open where the match is weak. Size is stated for part of the rows, as once, few or many counts, or as a class when the clone is expanded.

.	.	15	TRBV5-1	TRBJ2-7	CASSPHGKGFNEQYF	TGCGCCAGCAGCCCCCATGGCAAGGGATTCAACGAGCAGTACTTC
TRBD2	.	15	TRBV2	TRBJ2-5	CASSAQRGRQETQYF	TGTGCCAGCAGTGCTCAGCGGGGGCGCCAAGAGACCCAGTACTTC
.	.	12	TRBV13	TRBJ2-7	CASSLDDGEQYF	TGTGCCAGCAGCTTAGACGACGGCGAGCAGTACTTC
.	.	16	TRBV6-1	TRBJ2-6	CASSEIPRSGANVLTF	TGTGCCAGCAGTGAAATCCCCCGGTCTGGGGCCAACGTCCTGACTTTC
TRBD1	few	15	TRBV7-9	TRBJ1-2	CASSSTGVLGYGYTF	TGTGCCAGCAGCTCGACAGGGGTACTCGGCTATGGCTACACCTTC
TRBD1	.	15	TRBV24-1	TRBJ2-1	CATASTGGRQNEQFF	TGTGCCACCGCTTCGACAGGGGGCCGCCAGAATGAGCAGTTCTTC
.	.	14	TRBV5-6	TRBJ1-1	CTSSPVDQNTEAFF	TGTACCAGCAGCCCGGTAGACCAAAACACTGAAGCTTTCTTT
.	.	14	TRBV10-3	TRBJ2-5	CAISAGGWWETQYF	TGTGCCATCAGTGCTGGGGGGTGGTGGGAGACCCAGTACTTC
TRBD1	few	17	TRBV2	TRBJ1-6	CASRDGQGGIHNSPLHF	TGTGCCAGCAGGGACGGACAGGGCGGGATTCATAATTCACCCCTCCACTTT
TRBD2	.	18	TRBV4-1	TRBJ2-7	CASSQDSILGLANYEQYF	TGCGCCAGCAGCCAAGATTCTATTCTGGGACTAGCGAACTACGAGCAGTACTTC
.	.	14	TRBV21-1	TRBJ1-1	CASSNSFRETEAFF	TGTGCCAGCAGCAACTCTTTCCGAGAAACTGAAGCTTTCTTT
.	few	16	TRBV7-4	TRBJ1-2	CAGSARRGTANYGYTF	TGTGCCGGCAGCGCGAGGCGGGGAACTGCTAACTATGGCTACACCTTC
.	.	13	TRBV7-9	TRBJ1-5	CASSSHPDQPQHF	TGTGCCAGCAGCTCCCATCCTGATCAGCCCCAGCATTTT
.	.	12	TRBV7-9	TRBJ2-7	CASSANAYEQYF	TGTGCCAGCTCGGCAAACGCCTACGAGCAGTACTTC
TRBD2	.	16	TRBV5-1	TRBJ2-7	CASSLTSGSSTSRRYF	TGCGCCAGCAGTTTGACTAGCGGGAGTTCTACATCAAGGAGGTACTTC
.	.	15	TRBV18	TRBJ2-1	CASSPLQSSYSEQFF	TGTGCCAGCTCACCACTACAGTCCTCTTATAGTGAGCAGTTCTTC
.	few	16	TRBV13	TRBJ2-1	CASSSVRDSRNNEQFF	TGTGCCAGCAGCTCAGTGAGAGACAGTCGGAACAATGAGCAGTTCTTC
TRBD1	few	15	TRBV27	TRBJ1-2	CASSLHSGGGYGYTF	TGTGCCAGCAGTTTACATTCAGGGGGTGGCTATGGCTACACCTTC
.	few	14	TRBV29-1	TRBJ1-5	CSAGGRDSNQPQHF	TGCAGCGCCGGAGGGCGGGATAGCAATCAGCCCCAGCATTTT
.	.	16	TRBV10-2	TRBJ2-3	CTSSEPRVLDTDTQYF	TGCACCAGCAGTGAGCCCAGGGTCTTGGATACAGATACGCAGTATTTT
.	.	15	TRBV3-1	TRBJ2-7	CASSQESSTNGEQYF	TGTGCCAGCAGCCAAGAGAGCAGTACAAATGGCGAGCAGTACTTC
.	few	13	TRBV12-3/TRBV12-4	TRBJ1-1	CASGGFRYTEAFF	TGTGCCAGCGGGGGGTTTCGGTACACTGAAGCTTTCTTT
.	few	13	TRBV7-7	TRBJ2-1	CASSFREHNEQFF	TGTGCCAGCAGCTTCCGGGAGCACAATGAGCAGTTCTTC
TRBD2	few	17	TRBV6-1	TRBJ2-1	CASSPRTSGAHYNEQFF	TGTGCCAGCAGTCCCCGGACTAGCGGGGCCCACTACAATGAGCAGTTCTTC
.	.	19	TRBV6-5	TRBJ2-5	CASSYSEEWGLPSEETQYF	TGTGCCAGCAGTTACTCGGAAGAATGGGGGCTCCCCTCCGAAGAGACCCAGTACTTC
.	.	12	TRBV20-1	TRBJ1-2	CSASPLFRGYTF	TGCAGTGCTAGTCCCCTCTTCAGGGGTTACACCTTC
.	once	12	TRBV6-1	TRBJ2-7	CASFRTPWEQYF	TGTGCAAGCTTCAGGACCCCCTGGGAGCAGTACTTC
.	few	13	TRBV20-1	TRBJ2-7	CSATAESSYEQYF	TGCAGTGCTACGGCGGAGAGCTCCTACGAGCAGTACTTC
.	.	15	TRBV28	TRBJ1-2	CASSLGGRADYGYTF	TGTGCCAGCAGTTTAGGTGGCAGGGCGGACTATGGCTACACCTTC
.	.	14	TRBV4-2	TRBJ2-1	CASSQDTASNEQFF	TGTGCCAGCAGCCAAGATACGGCTAGCAATGAGCAGTTCTTC
.	.	14	TRBV15	TRBJ1-6	CATSRDLSNSPLHF	TGTGCCACCAGCAGAGATCTGAGTAATTCACCCCTCCACTTT
.	.	13	TRBV20-1	TRBJ2-7	CSASPSGSYEQYF	TGCAGTGCTAGTCCGAGCGGCTCCTACGAGCAGTACTTC
.	.	13	TRBV20-1	TRBJ2-7	CSASVGRTYEQYF	TGCAGTGCCTCTGTCGGCAGGACCTACGAGCAGTACTTC
.	.	13	TRBV30	TRBJ1-1	CAWSVDGDTETFF	TGTGCCTGGAGTGTAGATGGGGACACTGAAACTTTCTTT
.	few	14	TRBV4-1	TRBJ1-6	CASSQLGGVSPLHF	TGCGCCAGCAGCCAACTAGGGGGTGTTTCACCCCTCCACTTT
TRBD2	many	14	TRBV12-3/TRBV12-4	TRBJ2-3	CASRREGPPDTQYF	TGTGCCAGCAGACGGGAGGGCCCGCCAGATACGCAGTATTTT
TRBD2	few	17	TRBV10-3	TRBJ2-1	CAISETLTSLSYNEQFF	TGTGCCATCAGTGAGACCTTGACTAGCCTTTCCTACAATGAGCAGTTCTTC
.	.	17	TRBV7-9	TRBJ2-5	CASSLVGGPGVQETQYF	TGTGCCAGCAGCTTAGTCGGGGGCCCAGGGGTCCAAGAGACCCAGTACTTC
.	.	13	TRBV27	TRBJ2-5	CASSLNGLAKQYF	TGTGCCAGCAGTTTAAACGGCCTAGCTAAGCAGTACTTC
.	.	14	TRBV28	TRBJ2-3	CASSLTGIGDTQYF	TGTGCCAGCAGTTTAACGGGGATTGGAGATACGCAGTATTTT
.	.	13	TRBV7-9	TRBJ2-5	CVSSSLNQETQYF	TGTGTCAGCAGCTCTCTAAACCAAGAGACCCAGTACTTC
TRBD2	many	16	TRBV4-1	TRBJ2-1	CASSQVGGRAHNEQFF	TGCGCCAGCAGCCAAGTTGGTGGGAGGGCTCACAATGAGCAGTTCTTC
.	.	16	TRBV4-1	TRBJ1-5	CASSQEMAGLGQPQHF	TGCGCCAGCAGCCAAGAAATGGCGGGGCTTGGTCAGCCCCAGCATTTT
.	few	13	TRBV18	TRBJ1-2	CASSPDGNLGYTF	TGTGCCAGCTCACCAGACGGAAATCTGGGCTACACCTTC
TRBD1	.	16	TRBV29-1	TRBJ1-2	CSVAPGQGRRMGGYTF	TGCAGCGTCGCTCCGGGACAGGGCCGCCGAATGGGAGGCTACACCTTC
.	few	14	TRBV2	TRBJ2-6	CASNAGSGANVLTF	TGTGCCAGCAATGCAGGGTCTGGGGCCAACGTCCTGACTTTC
TRBD1	many	13	TRBV6-5	TRBJ2-7	CATRTGGSYEQYF	TGTGCCACTAGGACAGGGGGTTCCTACGAGCAGTACTTC
.	many	14	TRBV7-9	TRBJ2-1	CASSPRTEYNEQFF	TGTGCCAGCAGCCCTCGGACGGAGTACAATGAGCAGTTCTTC
TRBD2	.	17	TRBV7-2	TRBJ2-3	CASSLAATSGGADTQYF	TGTGCCAGCAGCTTAGCCGCGACTAGCGGGGGGGCAGATACGCAGTATTTT
.	.	13	TRBV30	TRBJ1-2	CAWSLAGLPGYTF	TGTGCCTGGAGTCTAGCAGGACTCCCTGGCTACACCTTC
.	few	15	TRBV5-1	TRBJ2-3	CASSLPLSSDDTQYF	TGCGCCAGCAGCCTTCCCCTTTCTTCTGACGATACGCAGTATTTT
TRBD2	once	16	TRBV4-2	TRBJ2-5	CASSQELAGGRTARYF	TGTGCCAGCAGCCAAGAACTAGCGGGGGGCCGAACGGCCCGGTACTTC
.	.	13	TRBV12-3/TRBV12-4	TRBJ2-7	CASSLAGPSGQYF	TGTGCCAGCAGTTTAGCGGGACCCTCCGGGCAGTACTTC
TRBD2	many	15	TRBV20-1	TRBJ2-7	CSATRTSGTPYEQYF	TGCAGTGCTACTCGGACTAGCGGGACCCCCTACGAGCAGTACTTC
TRBD1	many	16	TRBV13	TRBJ2-3	CASSKRDREWTDTQYF	TGTGCCAGCAGCAAGCGGGACAGGGAATGGACAGATACGCAGTATTTT
.	.	17	TRBV27	TRBJ1-2	CASSLTGTRSSNYGYTF	TGTGCCAGCAGTTTAACCGGGACAAGATCATCTAACTATGGCTACACCTTC